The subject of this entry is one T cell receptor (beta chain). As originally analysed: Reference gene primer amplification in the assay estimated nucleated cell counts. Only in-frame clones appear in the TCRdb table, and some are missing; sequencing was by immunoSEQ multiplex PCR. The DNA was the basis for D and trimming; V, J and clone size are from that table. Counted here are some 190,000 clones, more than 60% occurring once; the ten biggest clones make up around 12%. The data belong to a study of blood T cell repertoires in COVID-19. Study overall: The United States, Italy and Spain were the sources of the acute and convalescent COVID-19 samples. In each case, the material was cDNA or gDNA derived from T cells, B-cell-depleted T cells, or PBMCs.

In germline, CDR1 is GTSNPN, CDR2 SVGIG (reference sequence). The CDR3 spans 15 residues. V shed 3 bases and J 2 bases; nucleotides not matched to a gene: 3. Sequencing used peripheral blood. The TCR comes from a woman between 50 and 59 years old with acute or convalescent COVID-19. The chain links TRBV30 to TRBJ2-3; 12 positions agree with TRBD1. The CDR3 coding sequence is TGTGCCTGGAGGGGACAGGGGGCAGTCACAGATACGCAGTATTTT. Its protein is CAWRGQGAVTDTQYF.